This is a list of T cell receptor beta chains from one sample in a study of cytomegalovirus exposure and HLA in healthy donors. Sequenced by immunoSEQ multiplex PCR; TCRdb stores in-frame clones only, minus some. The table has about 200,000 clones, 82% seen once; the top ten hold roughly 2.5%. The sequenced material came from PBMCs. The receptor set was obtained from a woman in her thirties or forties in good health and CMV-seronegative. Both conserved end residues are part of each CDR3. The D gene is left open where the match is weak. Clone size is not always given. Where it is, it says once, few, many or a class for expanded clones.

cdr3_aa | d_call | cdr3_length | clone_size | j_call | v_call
CASTKNRGPDTGELFF | TRBD1 | 16 | once | TRBJ2-2 | TRBV11-2
CASSLIAEASYEQYF | . | 15 | . | TRBJ2-7 | TRBV7-3
CASSFPGLDYNEQFF | . | 15 | . | TRBJ2-1 | TRBV27
CASSLQGKAYEQYF | . | 14 | . | TRBJ2-7 | TRBV7-9
CASSVVGGANTEAFF | . | 15 | . | TRBJ1-1 | TRBV9
CASSLGPGGMNTEAFF | . | 16 | . | TRBJ1-1 | TRBV5-1
CASRSRASEQYF | . | 12 | . | . | TRBV2
CASSPVQGSSYEQYF | . | 15 | once | TRBJ2-7 | TRBV18
CASSARLDYNEQFF | . | 14 | . | TRBJ2-1 | TRBV5-1
CASSLAGVAPYSYEQYF | . | 17 | . | TRBJ2-7 | TRBV5-1
CATSQPLEVTEAFF | . | 14 | . | TRBJ1-1 | TRBV15
CASSDLAGGLYEQYF | TRBD2 | 15 | once | TRBJ2-7 | TRBV10-2
CASSVGTSGLQETQYF | TRBD2 | 16 | once | TRBJ2-5 | TRBV9
CASRRGREAFF | . | 11 | . | TRBJ1-1 | TRBV2
CASSQQGAGNQPQHF | TRBD1 | 15 | . | TRBJ1-5 | TRBV6-1
CASSPRTGSSYEQYF | TRBD1 | 15 | . | . | TRBV5-1
CASSHTRRADTQYF | . | 14 | . | TRBJ2-3 | TRBV6-5
CSVVGDQETQYF | . | 12 | . | TRBJ2-5 | TRBV29-1
CASSLVGTALSEQYF | TRBD1 | 15 | . | TRBJ2-7 | TRBV28
CASGGRLGWGRSYNEQFF | . | 18 | . | TRBJ2-1 | TRBV30
CASRVQSNQPQHF | . | 13 | . | TRBJ1-5 | TRBV6-5
CASSPASASQETQYF | . | 15 | . | TRBJ2-5 | TRBV4-1